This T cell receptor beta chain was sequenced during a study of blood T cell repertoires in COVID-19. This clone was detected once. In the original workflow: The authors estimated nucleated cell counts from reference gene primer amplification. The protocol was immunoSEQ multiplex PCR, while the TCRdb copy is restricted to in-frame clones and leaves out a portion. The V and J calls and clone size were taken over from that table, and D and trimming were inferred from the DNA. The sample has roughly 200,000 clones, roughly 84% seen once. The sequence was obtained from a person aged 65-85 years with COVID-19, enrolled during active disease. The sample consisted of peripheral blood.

The chain's CDR3 is CAREVGDRNNQLNNSPLHF. As DNA, the CDR3 is TGTGCCAGAGAAGTAGGGGACAGGAACAACCAGCTGAATAATTCACCCCTCCACTTT. The chain combines TRBV10-3 with TRBJ1-6; 8 positions match TRBD1. Unmatched junction bases numbered 22, after V lost 10 bases and J lost 5 bases. The CDR3 has 19 amino acids. Germline values: CDR1 ENHRY, CDR2 SYGVKD.